This TCR beta chain derives from a study of blood T cell repertoires in COVID-19. Across the study: Sites across the United States, Italy and Spain contributed samples from acute and convalescent COVID-19. Sources were T cells, B-cell-depleted T cells, or PBMCs; the material itself was cDNA or gDNA.

Authors' processing steps: Reference gene primer amplification in the assay estimated nucleated cell counts. Libraries were prepared by immunoSEQ multiplex PCR; TCRdb keeps only in-frame clonotypes and omits some of them. V and J calls and clone size follow that table, whereas D and trimming were derived from the DNA. The sample has approximately 26,000 clones, about four fifths seen once; the top ten hold roughly 15%. In germline, CDR1 is SGHTA, CDR2 FQGTGA. CDR3 length: 15 residues. V was pared by 8 bases and J by 1 base, with 14 bases between. The TCR sequence derives from a man older than 75 with active or convalescent COVID-19. The V and J genes are TRBV7-3 and TRBJ2-2, with D unresolved. Sequencing used peripheral blood. CDR3 nucleotide sequence: TGTGCCAGCCGCTCTGGGCACCAGAACACCGGGGAGCTGTTTTTT. Translating gives CASRSGHQNTGELFF.